A single TCR beta chain is shown here with its context. Its antigen is unknown. Base-call qualities are not available, and no considerably larger clone is one nucleotide away. Memory CD4+ T cells were isolated as CD4+CD45RO+CD25- cells. Tregs, naive and memory CD4+ T cells from tumor, blood and ipsilateral draining lymph nodes of about five breast cancer patients underwent full-length TCR alpha and beta sequencing. Ficoll density gradient centrifugation was used to isolate mononuclear cells from lymph nodes or from 50 to 55 ml of peripheral blood. A purity exceeding 90% was confirmed by FACS for the sorted cell populations. The junction shows trimming of 1 base on V and 10 bases on J, plus 12 bases between the germline ends. Based on the germline V gene, the CDR1 and CDR2 sequences are MGHRA and YSYEKL. The CDR3 sequence holds 13 residues, the cysteine and phenylalanine included. Only the CDR3 part of the read is kept: 39 bases, read in frame from the first base.

Amplification of full-length TCR variable regions was done by 5' RACE PCR using constant-region reverse primers, and this step was followed by semi-nested PCR with Nested Universal Primer A. The ReliaPrep RNA Cell Miniprep System was used to extract total RNA, which was then reverse transcribed into 5'RACE-ready cDNA with the SMARTer RACE 5'/3' Kit. Full-length TCR alpha and beta libraries were barcoded with multiplex adaptors and sequenced on an Illumina MiSeq. In the paper's pipeline: For each of nine subset-tissue groups, sequencing data from the five patients were combined, and the groups were compared by unsupervised clustering of TCR gene usage. The Morisita-Horn index, with shared sequences weighted by their contribution to each repertoire, was used to calculate repertoire similarity. Using fastp trimming at Q25 and MiXCR clonotype assembly, TCRdb reanalyzed the public sequencing data and kept in-frame beta chains. Rows with one shared CDR3 protein collapse into an entry with the most common genes and DNA. The V and J calls come from TCRdb's annotation, not from the publication. Here the sample has 25,000 to 40,000 distinct CDR3 sequences; around a quarter occur a single time. 3.5% to 5% of the sample belongs to the ten largest clones.

The data were taken from a study (dated by TCRdb to between 2014 and 2016). For the wider study: The study set out to test whether tumor-infiltrating Tregs in breast cancer get recruited from blood Tregs or are instead converted in situ from other CD4+ T cell subsets. Study-level results and caveats: Validation in the larger cohort was restricted to a single TCR beta V-J rearrangement rather than whole repertoires. The TCR gene usage of tumor memory CD4+ T cells clustered together with blood and lymph node memory CD4+ cells and with lymph node naive CD4+ cells. The greatest overlap of tumor-infiltrating Treg TCR alpha and beta sequences was observed with tumor naive CD4+ T cells, followed by blood naive CD4+ T cells.

The receptor comes from a female donor with breast cancer. The rearrangement combines TRBV4-1 with TRBJ2-3; no D gene can be assigned with confidence. Sequenced sample: memory CD4+ T cells sorted from blood. Explained via the paper, the cell subset or site label denotes: memory CD4+ T cells, CD4+CD45RO+CD25-. The DNA is TGCGCCAGCAGCCAAGCCAGGCCAGACGCGCAGTATTTT. Translated, this gives CASSQARPDAQYF.